The T cell receptor beta chain under discussion was sequenced for a study of T cells in Graves' hyperthyroidism and ophthalmopathy. Many counts were recorded for this clonotype. CDR3 length: 15 amino acids. The V and J ends lost 5 bases and 8 bases respectively, with 19 bases between them. Per the germline V gene, CDR1 is SEHNR and CDR2 is FQNEAQ (reference sequence). What was amplified from RNA transcripts were TCR beta CDR3 regions. Carried out on the TCR CDR3, a first-round RT-PCR used the HTBI primer set. TCRdb re-analysed the multiplex PCR reads in MiXCR, keeping a single row per CDR3 protein. This table holds about 420,000 distinct CDR3 sequences, more than 15% found once.

The sequence was collected from a woman aged 18-29 years with Graves' hyperthyroidism. V is TRBV7-9 and J is TRBJ2-1; perhaps TRBD2 as D (5 bases). Material: blood. The CDR3 loop is CASSRRIERAHEQFF. CDR3 in DNA: TGTGCCAGCAGCCGACGGATAGAGAGGGCCCATGAGCAGTTCTTC. Full variable domain (missing parts from reference TRBV7-9 and TRBJ2-1): DTGVSQNPRHKITKRGQNVTFRCDPISEHNRLYWYRQTLGQGPEFLTYFQNEAQLEKSRLLSDRFSAERPKGSFSTLEIQRTEQGDSAMYLCASSRRIERAHEQFFGPGTRLTVL.